This passage covers 19 T cell receptor beta chains from one sample sequenced in a study of CD8 T cells in ankylosing spondylitis. Each CDR3 protein gets one entry after TCRdb re-called the 5' RACE reads with MiXCR. The data show over 20,000 distinct CDR3 sequences, around a sixth seen once. The sequencing sample was made of blood. These receptors all come from a male donor with ankylosing spondylitis or in good health (not recorded which).

The chain links TRBV29-1 to TRBJ2-3, with 13 bases aligning to TRBD2. With V trimmed by 6 bases and J by 6 bases, 3 bases remained unmatched. Germline V gene sequence: CDR1 SQVTM, CDR2 ANQGSEA. The CDR3 is made up of 13 amino acids. CDR3 residues: CSVGTSGVDTQYF. In DNA, the CDR3 is TGCAGCGTCGGGACTAGCGGGGTGGATACGCAGTATTTT.

The sample holds many counts of this clonotype. The chain couples TRBV7-2 to TRBJ2-3, with D perhaps assigned TRBD1 or TRBD2 (5 bases each). The CDR3 consists of 16 residues. The germline V gene encodes CDR1 SGHTA and CDR2 FQGNSA. V lost 5 bases and J 0 bases, leaving 15 bases between the germline ends. CDR3 DNA sequence: TGTGCCAGCAGCCGCTCCGGGACGCCGAGCACAGATACGCAGTATTTT. Its protein is CASSRSGTPSTDTQYF. Full variable domain (remainder filled in from reference TRBV7-2 and TRBJ2-3): GAGVSQSPSNKVTEKGKDVELRCDPISGHTALYWYRQSLGQGLEFLIYFQGNSAPDKSGLPSDRFSAERTGGSVSTLTIQRTQQEDSAVYLCASSRSGTPSTDTQYFGPGTRLTVL.

This rearrangement joins TRBV25-1 to TRBJ2-1; the D is unclear. Germline V gene lookup returns CDR1 MGHDK and CDR2 SYGVNS. This CDR3 spans 16 amino acids. Trimming stripped 6 bases from V and 2 bases from J, with 17 bases between. The CDR3 protein is CASSGPGKGTYNEQFF. CDR3 coding DNA: TGTGCCAGCAGCGGTCCCGGAAAAGGGACCTACAATGAGCAGTTCTTC.

This clonotype was seen just once. The chain recombines TRBV11-1 with TRBJ2-3, with D possibly TRBD1 on 6 matching bases. This CDR3 is 14 amino acids long. V was shortened by 2 bases and J by 6 bases, with 12 bases between the two germline ends. Germline loops: CDR1 SGHAT, CDR2 FQDESV (reference sequence). The DNA for the CDR3 is TGTGCCAGCAGCTTACTACAGGGCCCGGATACGCAGTATTTT. Translated, it gives CASSLLQGPDTQYF.

The chain couples TRBV9 to TRBJ2-2; TRBD2 is a possible D gene (5 bases). The CDR3 is made up of 15 amino acids. Germline CDR1 reads SGDLS; CDR2 reads YYNGEE. Trimming cost V 1 base and J 5 bases, with 12 bases left between them. CDR3 nucleotides: TGTGCCAGCAGCGTAAGGTCCCAGCGGACCGGGGAGCTGTTTTTT. Translating gives CASSVRSQRTGELFF.

This clonotype was picked up many times. The chain employs TRBV5-1 and TRBJ1-2; 7 positions agree with TRBD1. The V gene end was trimmed by 4 bases and the J gene end by 4 bases; junction bases not matched to a gene: 7. CDR3 length: 14 residues. Germline loops: CDR1 SGHRS, CDR2 YFSETQ. The CDR3 coding sequence is TGCGCCAGCAGCCACCCGGGACAGCTCTATGGCTACACCTTC. Protein product: CASSHPGQLYGYTF.

There are a few counts of this clonotype. The chain joins TRBV7-2 to TRBJ2-5; D is uncertain. Trimming took off 2 bases at V and 5 bases at J, with 12 bases between the two ends. CDR1 and CDR2 from the germline V gene are SGHTA and FQGNSA. The length of the CDR3 is 14 residues. The DNA for the CDR3 is TGTGCCAGCAGCTTACTCGGGCCCGGGGAGACCCAGTACTTC. Its translation: CASSLLGPGETQYF.

V usage is TRBV14 and J usage is TRBJ2-1, with 10 bases that match TRBD2. The CDR3 has 16 amino acids. From germline, CDR1 is SGHDN and CDR2 FVKESK. The V segment lost 1 base and the J segment 5 bases; nucleotides outside the gene matches: 5. CDR3 amino acids: CASSQVRLAGDNEQFF. The CDR3 region has the DNA TGTGCCAGCAGCCAAGTGCGGCTAGCGGGAGACAATGAGCAGTTCTTC.

This clonotype occurred a few times. J is TRBJ1-1 and V is TRBV7-2; possible D gene TRBD1, 5 bases. Looked up from germline, CDR1 is SGHTA and CDR2 is FQGNSA. V gave up 3 bases and J gave up 11 bases, with 13 bases separating them. The length of the CDR3 is 12 residues. The CDR3 protein is CASSFTRGVAFF. Here the CDR3 DNA reads TGTGCCAGCAGCTTTACGAGGGGAGTCGCTTTCTTT.

This clonotype has just a few counts. The rearrangement joins TRBV18 to TRBJ2-3, with D perhaps matching TRBD1 or TRBD2 (5 bases each). The V end was cut by 7 bases, the J end by 4 bases, with 9 bases between. In germline, CDR1 is KGHSH, CDR2 LQKENI. The CDR3 is 12 amino acids. The CDR3 is CASCLGADTQYF. The CDR3 DNA follows: TGTGCCAGCTGCCTGGGGGCAGATACGCAGTATTTT. The entire variable domain, with the rest obtained from reference TRBV18 and TRBJ2-3, is as follows: NAGVMQNPRHLVRRRGQEARLRCSPMKGHSHVYWYRQLPEEGLKFMVYLQKENIIDESGMPKERFSAEFPKEGPSILRIQQVVRGDSAAYFCASCLGADTQYFGPGTRLTVL.

This clonotype came up many times. The chain combines TRBV3-1 with TRBJ2-1, with D hard to call. V dropped 0 bases and J dropped 2 bases, with 8 bases sitting between them. CDR1 is LGHDT, CDR2 YNNKEL, per germline (reference sequence). CDR3 length equals 15 residues. Here the CDR3 reads CASSQDLVTYNEQFF. Written as DNA, the CDR3 is TGTGCCAGCAGCCAAGATCTAGTCACCTACAATGAGCAGTTCTTC.

The gene calls are TRBV7-8 and TRBJ1-1; D may be TRBD1 (5 bases). Germline CDR1 SGHVS, CDR2 FQNEAQ. CDR3 length: 14 residues. V was cut by 2 bases and J by 5 bases, with 12 bases left in between. The chain's CDR3 is CASSLRDGLTEAFF. For the CDR3, the DNA is TGTGCCAGCAGCTTACGGGACGGTTTGACTGAAGCTTTCTTT.

The chain uses TRBV24-1 and TRBJ2-5; 12 nucleotides match TRBD2. The germline V gene encodes CDR1 KGHDR and CDR2 SFDVKD. V dropped 4 bases and J dropped 4; count of bases not matched to a gene: 3. The CDR3 has 15 amino acids. In nucleotides, the CDR3 is TGTGCCACCAGTGACCCGACTAGCGGGGGAGAGACCCAGTACTTC. Translated, it gives CATSDPTSGGETQYF.

The chain links TRBV27 to TRBJ2-1; 7 positions agree with TRBD1. Germline V lookup: CDR1 MNHEY, CDR2 SMNVEV (reference sequence). This CDR3 contains 15 residues. The trim removed 5 bases at V and 6 bases at J, leaving 10 bases unmatched. The CDR3 nucleotides read TGTGCCAGCAGTCCCGACCCGACAGGGAGCAATGAGCAGTTCTTC. Translation: CASSPDPTGSNEQFF.

In its sample, this clonotype was seen many times. This chain connects TRBV6-2 or TRBV6-3 to TRBJ2-1, with D possibly TRBD1 on 6 matching bases. There are 15 residues in the CDR3. Trimming removed 7 bases from V and 3 bases from J, with 16 bases in between. Looked up from germline, CDR1 is MNHEY and CDR2 is SVGEGT. The CDR3 here is CASKLGQTYYNEQFF. The CDR3 DNA reads TGTGCCAGCAAACTCGGACAGACGTACTACAATGAGCAGTTCTTC.

This clonotype has ten or more counts. The chain uses TRBV28 and TRBJ2-7, with D possibly TRBD1 on 5 matching bases. V lost 6 bases, J lost 9 bases, and 18 bases lay in between. CDR3 length: 13 residues. Germline values: CDR1 MDHEN, CDR2 SYDVKM. The DNA for the CDR3 is TGTGCCAGCAGCCAACAGGTACCCTGGGGGCAGTACGTC. This codes for CASSQQVPWGQYV.

The V gene is TRBV9, the J gene TRBJ2-2; TRBD2 matches 12 bases. The CDR3 contains 16 residues. V gave up 3 bases and J gave up 6 bases; unmatched junction bases: 6. CDR1 and CDR2 from the germline V gene are SGDLS and YYNGEE. The CDR3 sequence: CASSAGLAGWAGELFF. The CDR3 DNA follows: TGTGCCAGCAGCGCCGGACTAGCGGGGTGGGCCGGGGAGCTGTTTTTT. Variable domain in full (rest from reference TRBV9 and TRBJ2-2): DSGVTQTPKHLITATGQRVTLRCSPRSGDLSVYWYQQSLDQGLQFLIQYYNGEERAKGNILERFSAQQFPDLHSELNLSSLELGDSALYFCASSAGLAGWAGELFFGEGSRLTVL.

V and J are TRBV6-2 or TRBV6-3 and TRBJ2-3; D not resolved. CDR3 length equals 16 residues. CDR1 is MNHEY, CDR2 SVGEGT, per germline. V was clipped by 5 bases and J by 5 bases, with 20 bases between them. The CDR3 bases are TGTGCCAGCAGTCTGACCAGCAGGAGAGTGAGAGATACGCAGTATTTT. This gives the protein CASSLTSRRVRDTQYF.

The genes are TRBV9 and TRBJ2-5, with D unclear. Germline V gives CDR1 SGDLS, CDR2 YYNGEE. The length of the CDR3 is 14 residues. The V and J ends lost 0 bases and 2 bases respectively, with 8 bases between them. Here the CDR3 reads CASSVVADQETQYF. The DNA for the CDR3 is TGTGCCAGCAGCGTAGTGGCGGATCAAGAGACCCAGTACTTC.